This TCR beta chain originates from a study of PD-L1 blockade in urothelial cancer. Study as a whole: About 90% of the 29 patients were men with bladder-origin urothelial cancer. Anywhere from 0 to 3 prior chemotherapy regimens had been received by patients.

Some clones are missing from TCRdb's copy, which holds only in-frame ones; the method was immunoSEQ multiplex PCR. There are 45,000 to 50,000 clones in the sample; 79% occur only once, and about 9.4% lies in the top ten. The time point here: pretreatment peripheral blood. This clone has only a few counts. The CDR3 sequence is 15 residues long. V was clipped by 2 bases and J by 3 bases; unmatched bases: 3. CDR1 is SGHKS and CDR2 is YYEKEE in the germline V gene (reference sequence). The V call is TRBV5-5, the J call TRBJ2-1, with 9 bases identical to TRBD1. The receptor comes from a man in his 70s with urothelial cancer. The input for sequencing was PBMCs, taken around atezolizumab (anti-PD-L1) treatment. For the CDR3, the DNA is TGTGCCAGCAGCTTTGGGACAGGGAGCTACAATGAGCAGTTCTTC. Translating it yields CASSFGTGSYNEQFF.